The clone carrying this T cell receptor beta chain was seen a few times. The antigen is not known. Healthy individuals who donated bone marrow served as the donors. Both 60 Vbeta primers and 13 Jbeta primers went into the PCR. Only in-frame clones appear in the TCRdb table, and some are missing; sequencing was by immunoSEQ multiplex PCR. The table records under 200,000 clones, almost 75% of them present only once. The source of the sample is a study of cytomegalovirus exposure and HLA in healthy donors. Study-wide results and limits: An assumption of roughly uniform sequencing depth across donors underlay the presence/absence analyses. Across HLA loci, a later analysis found differing TCR association rates, with DRB1 most and HLA-C fewest.

This CDR3 contains 12 residues. Germline V lookup: CDR1 SEHNR, CDR2 FQNEAQ (reference sequence). V lost 2 bases to trimming and J lost 4 bases, with 6 bases between them. The sequenced material came from PBMCs. The chain uses TRBV7-9 and TRBJ2-7; no firm D call. This TCR was sampled from a woman aged 18 to 35 in good health and CMV-seropositive. The CDR3 coding sequence is TGTGCCAGCAGCTTACAGGCTTACGAGCAGTACTTC. Amino acid sequence: CASSLQAYEQYF.